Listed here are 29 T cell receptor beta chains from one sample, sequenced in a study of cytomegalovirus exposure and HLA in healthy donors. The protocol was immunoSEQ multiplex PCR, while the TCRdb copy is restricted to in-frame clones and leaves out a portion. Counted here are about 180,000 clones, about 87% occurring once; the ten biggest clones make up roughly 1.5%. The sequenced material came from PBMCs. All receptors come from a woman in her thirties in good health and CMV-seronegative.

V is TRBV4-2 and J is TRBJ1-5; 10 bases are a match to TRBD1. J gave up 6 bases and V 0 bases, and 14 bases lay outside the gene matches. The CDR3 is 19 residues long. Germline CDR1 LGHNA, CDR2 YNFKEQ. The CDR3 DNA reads TGTGCCAGCAGCCAAGACGGACAGGGGGATAGGTGGATGGTTCAGCCCCAGCATTTT. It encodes CASSQDGQGDRWMVQPQHF.

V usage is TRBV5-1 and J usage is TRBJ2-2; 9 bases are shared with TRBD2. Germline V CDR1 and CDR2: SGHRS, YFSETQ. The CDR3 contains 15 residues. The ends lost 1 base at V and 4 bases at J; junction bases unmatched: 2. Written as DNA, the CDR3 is TGCGCCAGCAGCTTGCGCGGGGGGGCCACCGGGGAGCTGTTTTTT. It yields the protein CASSLRGGATGELFF.

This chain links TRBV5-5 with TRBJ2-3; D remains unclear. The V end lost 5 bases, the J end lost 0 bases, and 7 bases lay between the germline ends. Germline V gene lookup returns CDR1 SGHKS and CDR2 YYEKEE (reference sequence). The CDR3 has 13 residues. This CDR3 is CASRPVSTDTQYF. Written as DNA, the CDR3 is TGTGCCAGCAGACCAGTGAGCACAGATACGCAGTATTTT. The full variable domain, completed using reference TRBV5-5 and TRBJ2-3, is DAGVTQSPTHLIKTRGQQVTLRCSPISGHKSVSWYQQVLGQGPQFIFQYYEKEERGRGNFPDRFSARQFPNYSSELNVNALLLGDSALYLCASRPVSTDTQYFGPGTRLTVL.

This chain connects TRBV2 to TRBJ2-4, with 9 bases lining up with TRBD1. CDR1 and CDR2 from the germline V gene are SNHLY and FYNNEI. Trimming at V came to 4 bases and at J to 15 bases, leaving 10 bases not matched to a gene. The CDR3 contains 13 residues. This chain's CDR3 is CASSGQGGPQVYF. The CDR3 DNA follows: TGTGCCAGCAGTGGACAGGGGGGTCCCCAAGTGTACTTC.

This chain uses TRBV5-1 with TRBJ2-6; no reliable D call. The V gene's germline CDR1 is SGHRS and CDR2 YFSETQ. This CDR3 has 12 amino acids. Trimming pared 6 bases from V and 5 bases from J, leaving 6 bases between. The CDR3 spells CASTFRANVLTF. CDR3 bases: TGCGCCAGCACCTTTAGGGCCAACGTCCTGACTTTC. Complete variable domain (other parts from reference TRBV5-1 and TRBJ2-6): KAGVTQTPRYLIKTRGQQVTLSCSPISGHRSVSWYQQTPGQGLQFLFEYFSETQRNKGNFPGRFSGRQFSNSRSEMNVSTLELGDSALYLCASTFRANVLTFGAGSRLTVL.

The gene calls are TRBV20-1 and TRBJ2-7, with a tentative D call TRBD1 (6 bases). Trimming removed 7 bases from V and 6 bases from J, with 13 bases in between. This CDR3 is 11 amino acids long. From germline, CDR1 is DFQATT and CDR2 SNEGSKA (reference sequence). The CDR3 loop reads CSGMTGPEQYF. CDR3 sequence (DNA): TGCAGTGGTATGACAGGCCCCGAGCAGTACTTC.

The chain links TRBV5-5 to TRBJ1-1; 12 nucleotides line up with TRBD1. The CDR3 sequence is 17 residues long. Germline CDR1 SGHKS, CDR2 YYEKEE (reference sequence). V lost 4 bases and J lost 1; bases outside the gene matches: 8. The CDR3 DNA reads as TGTGCCAGCAGCACAGGGACAGGGGGCATTCGGAACACTGAAGCTTTCTTT. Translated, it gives CASSTGTGGIRNTEAFF.

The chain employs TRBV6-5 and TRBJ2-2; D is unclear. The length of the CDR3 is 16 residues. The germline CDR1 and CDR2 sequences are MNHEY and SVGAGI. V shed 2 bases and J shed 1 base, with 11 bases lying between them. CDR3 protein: CASSYGSPGNTGELFF. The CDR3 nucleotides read TGTGCCAGCAGTTACGGTTCACCGGGGAACACCGGGGAGCTGTTTTTT.

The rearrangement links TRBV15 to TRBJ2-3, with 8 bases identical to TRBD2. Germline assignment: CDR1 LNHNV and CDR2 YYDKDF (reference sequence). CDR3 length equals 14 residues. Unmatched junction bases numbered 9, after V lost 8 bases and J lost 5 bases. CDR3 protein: CATHGSGGRDTQYF. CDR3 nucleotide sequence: TGTGCCACCCACGGAAGCGGGGGCAGAGATACGCAGTATTTT.

CDR3 coding DNA: TGTGCCAGCAGCCAAGATCCGGTGGCAGGCAAAAATGAAAAACTGTTTTTT. This gives the protein CASSQDPVAGKNEKLFF. This rearrangement joins TRBV4-2 to TRBJ1-4, with unresolved D. The germline V gene has CDR1 LGHNA and CDR2 YNFKEQ. CDR3 size: 17 residues. The V end lost 0 bases, the J end lost 5 bases, and 16 bases lay between the germline ends.

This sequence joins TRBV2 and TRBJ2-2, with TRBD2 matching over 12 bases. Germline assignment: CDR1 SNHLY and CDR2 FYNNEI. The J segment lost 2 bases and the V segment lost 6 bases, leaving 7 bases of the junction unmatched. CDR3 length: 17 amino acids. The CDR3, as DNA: TGTGCCAGCAGCCTAGGGACTAGCGGGCCCAACACCGGGGAGCTGTTTTTT. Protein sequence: CASSLGTSGPNTGELFF.

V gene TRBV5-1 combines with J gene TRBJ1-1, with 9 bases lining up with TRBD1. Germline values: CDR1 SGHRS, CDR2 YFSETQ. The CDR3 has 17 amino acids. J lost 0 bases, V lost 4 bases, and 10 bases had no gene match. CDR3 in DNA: TGCGCCAGCAGCGGGGACAGGGACAGAGGCATGAACACTGAAGCTTTCTTT. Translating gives CASSGDRDRGMNTEAFF.

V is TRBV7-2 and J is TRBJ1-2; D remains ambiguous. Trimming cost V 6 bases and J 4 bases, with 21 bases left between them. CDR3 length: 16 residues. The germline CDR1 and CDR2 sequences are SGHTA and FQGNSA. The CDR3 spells CASSPGNGGTVYGYTF. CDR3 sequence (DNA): TGTGCCAGCAGTCCTGGGAACGGAGGAACTGTCTATGGCTACACCTTC.

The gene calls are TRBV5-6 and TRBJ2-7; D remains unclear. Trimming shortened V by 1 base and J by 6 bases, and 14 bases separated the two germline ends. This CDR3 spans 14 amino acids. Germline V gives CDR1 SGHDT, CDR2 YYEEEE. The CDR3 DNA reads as TGTGCCAGCAGCTTGCTTCTTCAAAGCCTCGAGCAGTACTTC. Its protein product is CASSLLLQSLEQYF.

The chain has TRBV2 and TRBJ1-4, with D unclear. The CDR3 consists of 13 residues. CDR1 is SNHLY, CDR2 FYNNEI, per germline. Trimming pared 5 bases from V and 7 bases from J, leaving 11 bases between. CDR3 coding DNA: TGTGCCAGCAGTCCTAAATATTTTGAAAAACTGTTTTTT. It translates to CASSPKYFEKLFF.

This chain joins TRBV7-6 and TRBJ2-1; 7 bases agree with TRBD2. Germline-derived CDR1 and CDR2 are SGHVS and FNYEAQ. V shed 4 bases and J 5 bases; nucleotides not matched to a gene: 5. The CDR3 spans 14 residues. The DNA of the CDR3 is TGTGCCAGCAGCTACCGCGGGGGAGACAATGAGCAGTTCTTC. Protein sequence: CASSYRGGDNEQFF.

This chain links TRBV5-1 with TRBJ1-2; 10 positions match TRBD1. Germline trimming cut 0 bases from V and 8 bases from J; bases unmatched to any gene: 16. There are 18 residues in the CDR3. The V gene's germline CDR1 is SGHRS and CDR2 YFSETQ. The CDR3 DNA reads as TGCGCCAGCAGCTTGGCGAAAAAGACCGGGACAGGGGTCGGAGGCTACACCTTC. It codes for CASSLAKKTGTGVGGYTF.

The CDR3 bases are TGTGCCAGCAGCCCCACAGGGTTGGATACGCAGTATTTT. This sequence encodes CASSPTGLDTQYF. The chain joins TRBV11-3 to TRBJ2-3, with TRBD1 as a possible D gene (6 bases). The germline CDR1 and CDR2 sequences are SGHNT and YENEEA. The CDR3 runs 13 residues. Deletions cut 5 bases from V and 6 bases from J, with 12 bases between.

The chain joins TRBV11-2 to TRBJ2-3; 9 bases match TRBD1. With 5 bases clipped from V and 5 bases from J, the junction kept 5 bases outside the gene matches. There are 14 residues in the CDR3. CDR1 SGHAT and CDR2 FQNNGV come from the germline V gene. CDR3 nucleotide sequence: TGTGCCAGCAGCCGGGACAGGGCAGGAGATACGCAGTATTTT. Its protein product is CASSRDRAGDTQYF.

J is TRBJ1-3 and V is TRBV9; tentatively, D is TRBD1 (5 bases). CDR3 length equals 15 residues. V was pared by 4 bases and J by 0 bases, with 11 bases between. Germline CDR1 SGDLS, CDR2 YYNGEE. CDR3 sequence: CASSSDSFSGNTIYF. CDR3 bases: TGTGCCAGCAGCTCTGACAGCTTCTCTGGAAACACCATATATTTT.

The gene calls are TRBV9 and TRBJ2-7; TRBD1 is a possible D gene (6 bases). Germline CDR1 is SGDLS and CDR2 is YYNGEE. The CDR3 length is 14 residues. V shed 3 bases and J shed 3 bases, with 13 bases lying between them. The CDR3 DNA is TGTGCCAGCAGCGCATGGGACAACAACTACGAGCAGTACTTC. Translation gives CASSAWDNNYEQYF.

CDR3 protein: CASSTPQGTKNIQYF. The CDR3 DNA is TGTGCCAGCAGCACGCCACAGGGAACCAAAAACATTCAGTACTTC. The V call is TRBV7-8, the J call TRBJ2-4; a possible D gene is TRBD1 (6 bases). CDR1 and CDR2 (germline): SGHVS, FQNEAQ. The length of the CDR3 is 15 residues. V was shortened by 5 bases and J by 2 bases, with 13 bases between the two germline ends.

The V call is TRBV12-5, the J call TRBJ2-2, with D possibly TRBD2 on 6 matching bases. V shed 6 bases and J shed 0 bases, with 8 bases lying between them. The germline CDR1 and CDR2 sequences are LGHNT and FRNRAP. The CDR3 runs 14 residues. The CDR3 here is CASGGGTNTGELFF. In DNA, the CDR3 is TGTGCTAGTGGGGGAGGAACGAACACCGGGGAGCTGTTTTTT.

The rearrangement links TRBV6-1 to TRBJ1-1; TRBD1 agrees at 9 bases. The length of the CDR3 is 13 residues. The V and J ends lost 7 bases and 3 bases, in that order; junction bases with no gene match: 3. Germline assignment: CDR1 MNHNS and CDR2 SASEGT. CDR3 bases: TGTGCCAGCACTTACAGGGGGCACACTGAAGCTTTCTTT. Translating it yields CASTYRGHTEAFF.

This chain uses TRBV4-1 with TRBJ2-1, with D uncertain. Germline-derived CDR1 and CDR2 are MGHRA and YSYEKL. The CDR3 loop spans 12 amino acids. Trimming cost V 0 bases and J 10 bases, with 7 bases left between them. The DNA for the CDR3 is TGCGCCAGCAGCCAAGATCCCCGGGAGCAGTTCTTC. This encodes CASSQDPREQFF.

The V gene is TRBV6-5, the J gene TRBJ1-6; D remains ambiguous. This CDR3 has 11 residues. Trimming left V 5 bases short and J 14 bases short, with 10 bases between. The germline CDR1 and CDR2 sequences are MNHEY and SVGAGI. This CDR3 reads CASSNGEALHF. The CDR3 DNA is TGTGCCAGCAGTAACGGGGAGGCCCTCCACTTT.

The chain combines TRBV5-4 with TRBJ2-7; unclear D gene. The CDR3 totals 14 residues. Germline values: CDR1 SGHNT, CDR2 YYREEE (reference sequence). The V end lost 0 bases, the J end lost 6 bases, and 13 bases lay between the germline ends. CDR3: CASSLGSGESEQYF. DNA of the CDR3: TGTGCCAGCAGCTTGGGTAGTGGTGAATCCGAGCAGTACTTC.

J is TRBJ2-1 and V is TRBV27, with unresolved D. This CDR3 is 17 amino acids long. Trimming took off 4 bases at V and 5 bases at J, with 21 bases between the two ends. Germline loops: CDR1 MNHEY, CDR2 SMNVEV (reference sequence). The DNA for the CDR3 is TGTGCCAGCAGTTCCCCAGTTGGAGAGAGTAATAACAATGAGCAGTTCTTC. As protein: CASSSPVGESNNNEQFF.

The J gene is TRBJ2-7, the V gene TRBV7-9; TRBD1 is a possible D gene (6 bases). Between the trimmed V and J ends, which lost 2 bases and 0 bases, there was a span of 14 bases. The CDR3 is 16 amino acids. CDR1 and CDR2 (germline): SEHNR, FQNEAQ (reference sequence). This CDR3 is CASSLTQGTSSYEQYF. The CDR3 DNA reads TGTGCCAGCAGCTTAACTCAGGGGACATCCTCCTACGAGCAGTACTTC.